These 18 T cell receptor beta chains share one sample of origin, sequenced in a study of shared clonotypes between healthy human individuals. The protocol was immunoSEQ multiplex PCR, while the TCRdb copy is restricted to in-frame clones and leaves out a portion. The sample includes about 2 million clones, roughly 94% seen only once; the top ten take 1.2%. Only CD45RO-negative cells positively selected for CCR7 counted as naive CD8 cells, so terminally differentiated effector memory CD45RA+ cells were excluded. Sequenced input: naive CD8+ T cells sorted from blood. The receptors were gathered from a man aged 18-30 years in good health.

The CDR3 here is CASSWGQGYGYTF. CDR3 sequence (DNA): TGTGCCAGCAGCTGGGGCCAGGGCTATGGCTACACCTTC. The chain is built from TRBV5-6 and TRBJ1-2, with D perhaps TRBD1 (5 bases). V lost 3 bases to trimming and J lost 4 bases, with 10 bases between them. Germline V gene sequence: CDR1 SGHDT, CDR2 YYEEEE. The CDR3 consists of 13 residues.

CDR3 in amino acids: CASSPAGGPLHF. CDR3 bases: TGTGCCAGCAGCCCCGCGGGGGGACCCCTCCACTTT. The genes are TRBV11-2 and TRBJ1-6, with D tentatively TRBD1 (5 bases). There are 12 residues in the CDR3. Looked up from germline, CDR1 is SGHAT and CDR2 is FQNNGV. V shed 5 bases and J shed 12 bases, with 11 bases lying between them.

V gene TRBV27 combines with J gene TRBJ2-6; D is undetermined. V lost 9 bases and J lost 0, with 18 bases in between. Germline lookup yields CDR1 MNHEY and CDR2 SMNVEV (reference sequence). CDR3 length: 17 residues. In DNA form, the CDR3 reads TGTGCCAGTCGGACGCTGAGTCACTACTCTGGGGCCAACGTCCTGACTTTC. Protein: CASRTLSHYSGANVLTF.

The rearrangement uses TRBV7-9 and TRBJ1-3, with D tentatively TRBD1 (5 bases). The CDR3 is 14 residues long. V was cut by 3 bases and J by 0 bases, with 6 bases left in between. CDR1 and CDR2 (germline): SEHNR, FQNEAQ (reference sequence). Here the CDR3 DNA reads TGTGCCAGCAGCTTGGACACCTCTGGAAACACCATATATTTT. Its translation is CASSLDTSGNTIYF.

This chain connects TRBV6-1 to TRBJ2-7; D unresolved. CDR3 length: 12 residues. Germline CDR1 and CDR2: MNHNS and SASEGT. The germline V and J ends were trimmed by 1 base and 10 bases, with 11 bases remaining between them. CDR3 sequence reads: CASSEVDKSQYF. In nucleotides, the CDR3 is TGTGCCAGCAGTGAAGTCGACAAGAGCCAGTACTTC.

The chain employs TRBV6-6 and TRBJ1-6; D not certain. Germline V gives CDR1 MNHNY, CDR2 SVGAGI (reference sequence). V was pared by 7 bases and J by 10 bases, with 23 bases between. The CDR3 is 16 amino acids. Written as DNA, the CDR3 is TGTGCCAGCAACCCTCTCCGGTCCCAAGGCGGATCACCCCTCCACTTT. It codes for CASNPLRSQGGSPLHF.

The chain joins TRBV18 to TRBJ1-2; D is possibly TRBD1 (6 bases). Germline V gene lookup returns CDR1 KGHSH and CDR2 LQKENI. There are 17 residues in the CDR3. Trimming shortened V by 6 bases and J by 5 bases, and 25 bases separated the two germline ends. CDR3 loop: CASSDSGGPSPRYGYTF. The CDR3 nucleotides are TGTGCCAGCTCCGATTCCGGGGGGCCATCCCCCCGTTATGGCTACACCTTC.

Points on this clone: The sample carries other DNA sequences with the same CDR3. The rearrangement joins TRBV5-1 to TRBJ1-2; no firm D call. Trimming cost V 1 base and J 6 bases, with 7 bases left between them. This CDR3 spans 12 amino acids. CDR1 SGHRS and CDR2 YFSETQ come from the germline V gene. The CDR3 region has the DNA TGCGCCAGCAGCTTGTCGGGAAATGGCTACACCTTC. Translated: CASSLSGNGYTF.

This chain links TRBV9 with TRBJ1-5; 8 nucleotides line up with TRBD1. Germline CDR1 and CDR2: SGDLS and YYNGEE. J lost 0 bases, V lost 4 bases, and 6 bases had no gene match. The CDR3 extends over 16 amino acids. The CDR3 is CASSPRTGSSNQPQHF. The CDR3 coding sequence is TGTGCCAGCAGCCCAAGGACAGGGAGTAGCAATCAGCCCCAGCATTTT. Using reference TRBV9 and TRBJ1-5 for the parts outside the CDR3, the full variable domain is DSGVTQTPKHLITATGQRVTLRCSPRSGDLSVYWYQQSLDQGLQFLIQYYNGEERAKGNILERFSAQQFPDLHSELNLSSLELGDSALYFCASSPRTGSSNQPQHFGDGTRLSIL.

The genes are TRBV15 and TRBJ2-7; 9 bases map to TRBD1. In germline, CDR1 is LNHNV, CDR2 YYDKDF (reference sequence). This CDR3 region has 17 residues. Losses at the gene ends were 0 bases for V and 4 bases for J; bases not matched to a gene: 10. CDR3 sequence: CATSRDHRGQGLYEQYF. CDR3 sequence (DNA): TGTGCCACCAGCAGAGATCACCGGGGACAGGGTTTGTACGAGCAGTACTTC.

This clone appeared a single time. The V and J genes are TRBV6-5 and TRBJ2-1; 8 bases match TRBD2. This CDR3 spans 14 amino acids. Germline V gives CDR1 MNHEY, CDR2 SVGAGI. The J segment lost 9 bases and the V segment lost 0 bases, leaving 4 bases of the junction unmatched. In nucleotides, the CDR3 is TGTGCCAGCAGTTACTCAGGCGGGGGGCCTGAGCAGTTCTTC. It translates to CASSYSGGGPEQFF.

This clone was counted a single time. The rearrangement uses TRBV4-1 and TRBJ1-4; the D is unclear. CDR1 is MGHRA and CDR2 is YSYEKL in the germline V gene. V shed 0 bases and J shed 5 bases, with 13 bases lying between them. This CDR3 has 16 residues. Here the CDR3 reads CASSQETGRHNEKLFF. In DNA form, the CDR3 reads TGCGCCAGCAGCCAAGAAACCGGTCGCCACAATGAAAAACTGTTTTTT.

J is TRBJ2-3 and V is TRBV6-1; a possible D gene is TRBD2 (6 bases). The CDR3 loop spans 17 amino acids. Per the germline V gene, CDR1 is MNHNS and CDR2 is SASEGT. The V end was cut by 2 bases, the J end by 7 bases, with 22 bases between. DNA for the CDR3: TGTGCCAGCAGTGAACATGGCTGGAGGGTGGAAGGGAATACGCAGTATTTT. Residues: CASSEHGWRVEGNTQYF.

This clone was seen a handful of times. Distinct nucleotide sequences in the sample also encode this CDR3. The CDR3: CASSQVPANTEAFF. DNA of the CDR3: TGCGCCAGCAGCCAAGTGCCAGCGAACACTGAAGCTTTCTTT. This rearrangement joins TRBV4-1 to TRBJ1-1; D is unclear. The germline CDR1 and CDR2 sequences are MGHRA and YSYEKL. CDR3 length equals 14 residues. V shed 1 base and J shed 1 base, with 7 bases lying between them.

This clone has just a few counts. The chain has TRBV4-1 and TRBJ1-1; 10 bases are a match to TRBD1. V lost 7 bases to trimming and J lost 4 bases; unmatched junction nucleotides: 9. This CDR3 is 15 amino acids long. Germline V gene lookup returns CDR1 MGHRA and CDR2 YSYEKL. CDR3 residues: CASTETWTGGTEAFF. As DNA, the CDR3 is TGCGCCAGCACCGAAACATGGACAGGGGGCACTGAAGCTTTCTTT.

This chain uses TRBV5-1 with TRBJ2-5, with 9 nucleotides matching TRBD2. Germline V lookup: CDR1 SGHRS, CDR2 YFSETQ. J was trimmed by 5 bases and V by 2 bases; bases with no gene match: 7. The CDR3 runs to 15 residues. CDR3 sequence reads: CASSLGGRALETQYF. The CDR3 DNA follows: TGCGCCAGCAGCTTAGGCGGGAGGGCCCTGGAGACCCAGTACTTC.

With regard to this clone: The same CDR3 can be traced to other DNA sequences in this sample. The chain uses TRBV6-5 and TRBJ1-1; D is possibly TRBD1 (5 bases). Trimming cost V 0 bases and J 6 bases, with 11 bases left between them. There are 14 residues in the CDR3. Germline V gives CDR1 MNHEY, CDR2 SVGAGI. The CDR3 region is CASSYSEGKAEAFF. The CDR3 DNA reads TGTGCCAGCAGTTACTCCGAGGGGAAGGCTGAAGCTTTCTTT.

V and J are TRBV7-8 and TRBJ2-3; TRBD2 agrees at 10 bases. CDR3 size: 19 residues. The germline CDR1 and CDR2 sequences are SGHVS and FQNEAQ. V was pared by 5 bases and J by 4 bases, with 18 bases of the junction left unmatched. DNA for the CDR3: TGTGCCAGCAGCCTTCTCTACTTGGGACTAGCGTCGGCCCCAGATACGCAGTATTTT. Amino acid sequence: CASSLLYLGLASAPDTQYF.